This T cell receptor beta chain was sequenced in a study of blood T cell repertoires in COVID-19. Sequencing was performed with immunoSEQ multiplex PCR; in TCRdb, only in-frame clones are kept and a portion is missing. The sample carries around 190,000 clones, about 82% recorded once. This clone was observed once. The CDR3 loop spans 17 amino acids. CDR1 is SEHNR, CDR2 FQNEAQ, per germline (reference sequence). Trimming took off 3 bases at V and 2 bases at J, with 18 bases between the two ends. The chain is built from TRBV7-9 and TRBJ2-3; tentative D call: TRBD1 (5 bases). The source of this sequence is a middle-aged man with acute COVID-19. The specimen was PBMCs or T cells enriched from blood (not recorded which). The CDR3 region is CASSFRQGPFLTDTQYF. In DNA, the CDR3 is TGTGCCAGCAGCTTCCGCCAGGGCCCATTTCTCACAGATACGCAGTATTTT.